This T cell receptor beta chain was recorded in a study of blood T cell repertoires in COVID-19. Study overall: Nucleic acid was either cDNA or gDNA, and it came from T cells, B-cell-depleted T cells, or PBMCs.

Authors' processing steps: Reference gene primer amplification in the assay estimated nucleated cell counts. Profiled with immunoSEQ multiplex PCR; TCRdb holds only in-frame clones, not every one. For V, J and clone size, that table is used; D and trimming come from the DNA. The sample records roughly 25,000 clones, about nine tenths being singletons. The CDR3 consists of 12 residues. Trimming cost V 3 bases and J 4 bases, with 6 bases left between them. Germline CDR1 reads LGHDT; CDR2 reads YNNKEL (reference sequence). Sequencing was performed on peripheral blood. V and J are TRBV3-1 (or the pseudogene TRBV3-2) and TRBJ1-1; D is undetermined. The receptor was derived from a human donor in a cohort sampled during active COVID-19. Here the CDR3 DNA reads TGTGCCAGCAGCCAGCTCGGCACTGAAGCTTTCTTT. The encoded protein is CASSQLGTEAFF.